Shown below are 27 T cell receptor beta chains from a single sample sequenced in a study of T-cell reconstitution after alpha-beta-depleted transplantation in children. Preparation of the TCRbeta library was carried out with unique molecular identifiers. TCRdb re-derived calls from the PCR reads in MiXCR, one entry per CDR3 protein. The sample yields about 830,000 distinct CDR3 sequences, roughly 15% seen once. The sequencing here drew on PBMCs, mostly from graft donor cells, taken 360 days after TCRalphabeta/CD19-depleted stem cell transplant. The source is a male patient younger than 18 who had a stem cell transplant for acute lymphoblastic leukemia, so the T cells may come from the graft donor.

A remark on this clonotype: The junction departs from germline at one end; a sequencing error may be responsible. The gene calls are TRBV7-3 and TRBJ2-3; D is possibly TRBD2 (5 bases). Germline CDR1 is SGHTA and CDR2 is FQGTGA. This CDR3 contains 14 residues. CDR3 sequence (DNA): TGTGCCAGCAGCTTAACGGCTAGCACAGATACGCAGTGTTTT. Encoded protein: CASSLTASTDTQCF.

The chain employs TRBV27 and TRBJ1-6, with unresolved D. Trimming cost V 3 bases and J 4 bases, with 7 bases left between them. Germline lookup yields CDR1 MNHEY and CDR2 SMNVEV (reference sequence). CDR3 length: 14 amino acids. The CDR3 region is CASSFGLYNSPLHF. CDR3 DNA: TGTGCCAGCAGTTTTGGGCTTTATAATTCACCCCTCCACTTT.

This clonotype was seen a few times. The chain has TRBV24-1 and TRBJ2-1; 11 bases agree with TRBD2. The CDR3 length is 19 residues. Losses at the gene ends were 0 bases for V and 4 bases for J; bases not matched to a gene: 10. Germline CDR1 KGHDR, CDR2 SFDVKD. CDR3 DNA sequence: TGTGCCACCAGTGATTTGGGGACTAGCGGCCCTAGCCGGTACAATGAGCAGTTCTTC. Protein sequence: CATSDLGTSGPSRYNEQFF.

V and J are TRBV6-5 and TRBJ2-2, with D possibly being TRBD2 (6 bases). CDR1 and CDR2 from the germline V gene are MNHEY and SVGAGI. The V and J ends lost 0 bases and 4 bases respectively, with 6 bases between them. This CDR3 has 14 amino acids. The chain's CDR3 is CASSYSGLTGELFF. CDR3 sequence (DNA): TGTGCCAGCAGTTACTCGGGACTCACCGGGGAGCTGTTTTTT.

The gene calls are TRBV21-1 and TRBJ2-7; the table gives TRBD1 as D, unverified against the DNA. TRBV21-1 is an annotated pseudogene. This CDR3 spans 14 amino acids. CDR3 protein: CASSRAVQTYEQYF. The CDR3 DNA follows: TGTGCCAGCAGCAGGGCGGTCCAAACCTACGAGCAGTACTTC.

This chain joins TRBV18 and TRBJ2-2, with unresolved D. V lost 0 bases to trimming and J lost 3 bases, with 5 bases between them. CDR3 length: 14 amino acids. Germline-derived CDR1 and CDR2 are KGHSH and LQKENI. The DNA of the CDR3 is TGTGCCAGCTCACCACCGATCGACACCGGGGAGCTGTTTTTT. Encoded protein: CASSPPIDTGELFF.

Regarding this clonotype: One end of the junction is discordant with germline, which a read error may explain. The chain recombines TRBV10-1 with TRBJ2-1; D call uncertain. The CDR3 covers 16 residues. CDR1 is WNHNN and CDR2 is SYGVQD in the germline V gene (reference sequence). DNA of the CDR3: TGTGCCAGCAGTGATATTGGAAGCAGCAAGGTCGGTGAGCAGTTCTTC. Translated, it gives CASSDIGSSKVGEQFF.

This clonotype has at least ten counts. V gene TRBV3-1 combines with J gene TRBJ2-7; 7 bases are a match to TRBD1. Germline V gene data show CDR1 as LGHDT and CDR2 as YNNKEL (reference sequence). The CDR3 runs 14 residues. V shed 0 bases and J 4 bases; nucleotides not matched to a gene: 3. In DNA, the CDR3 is TGTGCCAGCAGCCAAGATACAGGGGAATACGAGCAGTACTTC. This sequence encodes CASSQDTGEYEQYF.

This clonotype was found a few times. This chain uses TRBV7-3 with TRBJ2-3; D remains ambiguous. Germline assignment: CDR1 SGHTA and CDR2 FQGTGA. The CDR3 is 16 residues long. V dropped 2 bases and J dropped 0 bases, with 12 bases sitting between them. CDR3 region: CASSLQWLPSTDTQYF. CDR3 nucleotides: TGTGCCAGCAGCTTACAGTGGCTACCTAGCACAGATACGCAGTATTTT.

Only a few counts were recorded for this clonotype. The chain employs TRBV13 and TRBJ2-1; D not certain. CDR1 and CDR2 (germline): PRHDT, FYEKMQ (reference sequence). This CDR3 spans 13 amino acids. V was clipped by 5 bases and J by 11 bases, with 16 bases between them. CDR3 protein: CASSPPGSDQQFF. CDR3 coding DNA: TGTGCCAGCAGCCCCCCCGGAAGCGATCAGCAGTTCTTC.

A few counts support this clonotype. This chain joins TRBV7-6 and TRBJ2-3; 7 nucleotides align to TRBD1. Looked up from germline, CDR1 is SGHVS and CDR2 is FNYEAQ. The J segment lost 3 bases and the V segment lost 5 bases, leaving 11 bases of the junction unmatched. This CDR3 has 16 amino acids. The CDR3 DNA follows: TGTGCCAGCAGCCCCCGGGAAGGGGGCCGGACAGATACGCAGTATTTT. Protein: CASSPREGGRTDTQYF.

The CDR3 reads CAIRGFTGATDTQYF. DNA for the CDR3: TGTGCCATCAGGGGTTTTACGGGGGCTACAGATACGCAGTATTTT. The chain has TRBV10-3 and TRBJ2-3, with D perhaps matching TRBD1 or TRBD2 (6 bases each). CDR1 is ENHRY, CDR2 SYGVKD, per germline. CDR3 length: 15 residues. Trimming removed 6 bases at V and 3 bases at J, with 16 bases between.

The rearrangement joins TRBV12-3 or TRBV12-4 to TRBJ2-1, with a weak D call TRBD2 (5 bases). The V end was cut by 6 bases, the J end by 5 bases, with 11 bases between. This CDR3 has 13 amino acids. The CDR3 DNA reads TGTGCCAGCAGGGGATTCGGGGACAATGAGCAGTTCTTC. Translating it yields CASRGFGDNEQFF.

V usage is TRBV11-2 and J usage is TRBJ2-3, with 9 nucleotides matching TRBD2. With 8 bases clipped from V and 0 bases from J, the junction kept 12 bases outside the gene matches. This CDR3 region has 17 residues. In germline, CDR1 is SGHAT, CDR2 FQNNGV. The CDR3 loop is CASLGSGGFSSTDTQYF. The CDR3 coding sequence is TGTGCCAGCCTGGGTAGCGGGGGCTTCTCTAGCACAGATACGCAGTATTTT.

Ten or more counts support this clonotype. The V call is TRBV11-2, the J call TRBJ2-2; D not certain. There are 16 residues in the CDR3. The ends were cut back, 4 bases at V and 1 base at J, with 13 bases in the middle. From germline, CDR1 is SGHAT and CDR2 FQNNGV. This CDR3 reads CASSSRLDGNTGELFF. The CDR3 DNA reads TGTGCCAGCAGCTCTAGGCTGGACGGGAACACCGGGGAGCTGTTTTTT.

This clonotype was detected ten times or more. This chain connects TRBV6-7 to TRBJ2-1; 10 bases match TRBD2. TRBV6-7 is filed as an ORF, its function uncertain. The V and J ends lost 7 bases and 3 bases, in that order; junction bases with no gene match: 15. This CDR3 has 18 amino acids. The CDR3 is CASTLLRASGSDYNEQFF. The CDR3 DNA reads TGTGCCAGCACTCTTCTCAGGGCTAGCGGGAGTGACTACAATGAGCAGTTCTTC.

This chain's CDR3 is CASSQGLISTEAFF. The CDR3 bases are TGTGCCAGCAGCCAAGGGCTTATTTCCACTGAAGCTTTCTTT. The chain recombines TRBV7-3 with TRBJ1-1; no definite D call. The CDR3 has 14 amino acids. Looked up from germline, CDR1 is SGHTA and CDR2 is FQGTGA. V was clipped by 5 bases and J by 4 bases, with 14 bases between them.

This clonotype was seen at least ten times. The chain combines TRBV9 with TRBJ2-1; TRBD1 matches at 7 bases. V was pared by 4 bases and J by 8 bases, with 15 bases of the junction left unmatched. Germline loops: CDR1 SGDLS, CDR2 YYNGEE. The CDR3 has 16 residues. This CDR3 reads CASSTEDRPKRDEQFF. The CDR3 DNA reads TGTGCCAGCAGCACGGAGGACAGGCCGAAAAGGGATGAGCAGTTCTTC.

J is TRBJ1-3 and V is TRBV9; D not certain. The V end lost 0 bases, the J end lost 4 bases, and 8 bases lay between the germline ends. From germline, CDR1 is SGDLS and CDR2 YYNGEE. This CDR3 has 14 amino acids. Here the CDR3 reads CASSVAESGNTIYF. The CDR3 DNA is TGTGCCAGCAGCGTAGCTGAATCCGGAAACACCATATATTTT.

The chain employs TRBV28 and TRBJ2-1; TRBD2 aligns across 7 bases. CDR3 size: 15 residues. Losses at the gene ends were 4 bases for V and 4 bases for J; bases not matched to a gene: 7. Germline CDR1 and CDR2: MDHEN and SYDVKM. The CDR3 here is CASSSELAYYNEQFF. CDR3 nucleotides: TGTGCCAGCAGTTCGGAACTAGCGTATTACAATGAGCAGTTCTTC.

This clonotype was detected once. Here the CDR3 reads CASRPNPGHGGTDTQYF. DNA of the CDR3: TGTGCCAGCAGGCCAAATCCGGGACACGGGGGGACAGATACGCAGTATTTT. This rearrangement joins TRBV27 to TRBJ2-3, with D perhaps matching TRBD2 (7 bases). This CDR3 has 17 amino acids. The V end lost 6 bases, the J end lost 3 bases, and 22 bases lay between the germline ends. Germline CDR1 and CDR2: MNHEY and SMNVEV (reference sequence).

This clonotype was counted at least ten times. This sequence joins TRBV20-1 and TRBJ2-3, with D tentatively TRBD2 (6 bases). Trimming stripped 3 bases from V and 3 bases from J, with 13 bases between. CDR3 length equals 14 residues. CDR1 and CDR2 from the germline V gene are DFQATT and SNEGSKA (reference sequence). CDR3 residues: CSARDGGGTDTQYF. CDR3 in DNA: TGCAGTGCTAGGGACGGAGGAGGGACAGATACGCAGTATTTT.

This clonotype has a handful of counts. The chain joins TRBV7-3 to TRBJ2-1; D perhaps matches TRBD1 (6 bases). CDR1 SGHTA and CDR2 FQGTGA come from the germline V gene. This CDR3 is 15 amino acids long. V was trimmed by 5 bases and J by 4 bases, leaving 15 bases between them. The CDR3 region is CASSQDSQPYNEQFF. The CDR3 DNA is TGTGCCAGCAGCCAGGACAGTCAGCCTTACAATGAGCAGTTCTTC.

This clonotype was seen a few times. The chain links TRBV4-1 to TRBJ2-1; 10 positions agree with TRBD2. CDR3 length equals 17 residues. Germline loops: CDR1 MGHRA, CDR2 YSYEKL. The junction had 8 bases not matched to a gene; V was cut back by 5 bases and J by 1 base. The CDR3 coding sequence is TGCGCCAGCAGCAGATTTTTAGCGGGAGGATCCTACAATGAGCAGTTCTTC. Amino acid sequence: CASSRFLAGGSYNEQFF.

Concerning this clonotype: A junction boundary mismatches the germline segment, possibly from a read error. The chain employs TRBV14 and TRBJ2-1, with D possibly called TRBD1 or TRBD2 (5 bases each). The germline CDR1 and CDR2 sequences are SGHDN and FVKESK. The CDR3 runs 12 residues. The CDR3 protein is CASSQGGLVRVF. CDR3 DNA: TGTGCCAGCAGCCAGGGCGGGTTAGTCAGGGTCTTC.

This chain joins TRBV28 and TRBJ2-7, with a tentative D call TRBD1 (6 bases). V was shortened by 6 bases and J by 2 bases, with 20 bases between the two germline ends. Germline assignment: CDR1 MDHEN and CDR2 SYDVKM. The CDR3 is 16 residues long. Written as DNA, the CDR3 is TGTGCCAGCAGACCCTTACCGGGACACCTAACCTACGAGCAGTACTTC. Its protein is CASRPLPGHLTYEQYF.

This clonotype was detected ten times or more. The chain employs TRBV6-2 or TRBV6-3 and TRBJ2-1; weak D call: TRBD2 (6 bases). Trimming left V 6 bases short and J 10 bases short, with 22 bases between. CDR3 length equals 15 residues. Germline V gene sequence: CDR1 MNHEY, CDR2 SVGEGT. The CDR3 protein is CASSSYGGGKWEQFF. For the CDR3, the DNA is TGTGCCAGCAGCTCCTACGGGGGAGGTAAATGGGAGCAGTTCTTC.